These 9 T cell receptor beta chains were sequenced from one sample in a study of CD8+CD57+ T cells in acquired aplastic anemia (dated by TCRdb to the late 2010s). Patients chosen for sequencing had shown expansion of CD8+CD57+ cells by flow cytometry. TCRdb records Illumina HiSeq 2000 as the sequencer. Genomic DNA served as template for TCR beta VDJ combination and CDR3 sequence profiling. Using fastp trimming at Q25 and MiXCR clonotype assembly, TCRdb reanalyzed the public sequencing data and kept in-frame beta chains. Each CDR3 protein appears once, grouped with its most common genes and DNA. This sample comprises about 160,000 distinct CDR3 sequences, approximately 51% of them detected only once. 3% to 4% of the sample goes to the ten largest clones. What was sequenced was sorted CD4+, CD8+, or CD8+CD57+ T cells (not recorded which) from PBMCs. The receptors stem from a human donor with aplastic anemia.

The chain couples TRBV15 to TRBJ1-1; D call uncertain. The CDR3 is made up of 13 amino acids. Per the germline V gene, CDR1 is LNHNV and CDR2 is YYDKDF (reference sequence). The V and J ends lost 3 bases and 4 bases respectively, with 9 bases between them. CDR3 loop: CATSSSGFTEAFF. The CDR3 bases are TGTGCCACCAGCAGCTCGGGGTTCACTGAAGCTTTCTTT.

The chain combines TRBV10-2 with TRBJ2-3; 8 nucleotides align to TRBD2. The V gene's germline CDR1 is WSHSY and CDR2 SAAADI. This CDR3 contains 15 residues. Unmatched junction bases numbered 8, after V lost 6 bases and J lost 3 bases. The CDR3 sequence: CASRDPSGGTDTQYF. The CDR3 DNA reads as TGCGCCAGCAGAGACCCCAGCGGGGGAACAGATACGCAGTATTTT.

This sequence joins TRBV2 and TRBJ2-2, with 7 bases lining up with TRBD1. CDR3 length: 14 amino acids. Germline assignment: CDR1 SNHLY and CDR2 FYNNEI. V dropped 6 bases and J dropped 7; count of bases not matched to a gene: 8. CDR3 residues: CASSAGQAGGELFF. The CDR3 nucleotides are TGTGCCAGCAGCGCAGGACAGGCCGGCGGGGAGCTGTTTTTT.

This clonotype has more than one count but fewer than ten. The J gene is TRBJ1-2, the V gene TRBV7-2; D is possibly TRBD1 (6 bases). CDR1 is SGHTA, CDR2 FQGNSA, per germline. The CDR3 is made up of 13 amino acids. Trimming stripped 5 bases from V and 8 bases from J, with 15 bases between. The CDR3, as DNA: TGTGCCAGCAGCCCAGGGGATTCTCGGGGCTACACCTTC. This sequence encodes CASSPGDSRGYTF.

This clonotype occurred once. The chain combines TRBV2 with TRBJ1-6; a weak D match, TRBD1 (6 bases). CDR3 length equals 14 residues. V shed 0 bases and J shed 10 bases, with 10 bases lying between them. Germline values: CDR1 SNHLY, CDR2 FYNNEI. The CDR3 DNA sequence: TGTGCCAGCAGTGAAGCTCCGACAGGCTCACCCCTCCACTTT. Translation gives CASSEAPTGSPLHF.

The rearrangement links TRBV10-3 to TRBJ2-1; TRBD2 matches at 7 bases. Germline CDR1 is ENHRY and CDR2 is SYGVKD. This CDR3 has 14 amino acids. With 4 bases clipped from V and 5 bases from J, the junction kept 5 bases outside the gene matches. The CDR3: CAISGLAANNEQFF. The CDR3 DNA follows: TGTGCCATCAGTGGTCTAGCGGCCAACAATGAGCAGTTCTTC.

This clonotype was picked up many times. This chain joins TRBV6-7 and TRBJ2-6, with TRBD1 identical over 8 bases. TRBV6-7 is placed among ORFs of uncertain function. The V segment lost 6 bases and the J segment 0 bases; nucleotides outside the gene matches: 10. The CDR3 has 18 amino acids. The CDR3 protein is CASSGTGTQSSGANVLTF. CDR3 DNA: TGTGCCAGCAGCGGGACAGGTACCCAGAGCTCTGGGGCCAACGTCCTGACTTTC.

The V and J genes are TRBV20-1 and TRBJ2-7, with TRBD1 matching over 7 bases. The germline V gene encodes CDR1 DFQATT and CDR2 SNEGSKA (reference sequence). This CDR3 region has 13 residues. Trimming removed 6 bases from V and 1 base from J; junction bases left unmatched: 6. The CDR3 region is CSARDRVSYEQYF. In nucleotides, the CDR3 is TGCAGTGCCCGGGACAGAGTTTCCTACGAGCAGTACTTC.

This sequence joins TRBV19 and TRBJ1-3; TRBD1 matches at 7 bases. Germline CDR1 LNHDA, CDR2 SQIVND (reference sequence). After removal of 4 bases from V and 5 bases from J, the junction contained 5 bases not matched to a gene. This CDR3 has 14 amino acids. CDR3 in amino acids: CASSNGGGRNTIYF. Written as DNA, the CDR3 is TGTGCCAGTAGTAACGGAGGGGGCAGAAACACCATATATTTT.